Listed here is a single T cell receptor beta chain. Repertoires were generated with immunoSEQ multiplex PCR, while TCRdb's copy carries only in-frame clones and drops some. The table includes roughly 99,000 clones, roughly 80% detected once. This entry belongs to a study of blood T cell repertoires in COVID-19. The J segment lost 6 bases and the V segment lost 2 bases, leaving 8 bases of the junction unmatched. CDR3 size: 16 residues. Germline V CDR1 and CDR2: SGHKS, YYEKEE (reference sequence). This sequence originates from a human donor in a cohort sampled during active COVID-19. The chain combines TRBV5-5 with TRBJ1-5; 10 bases align to TRBD1. Material for sequencing was peripheral blood. CDR3 in DNA: TGTGCCAGCAGCTTTACGACAGGGGGCCGGGGTCAGCCCCAGCATTTT. The encoded protein is CASSFTTGGRGQPQHF. The full variable domain, in which reference TRBV5-5 and TRBJ1-5 provide the parts outside the CDR3, is DAGVTQSPTHLIKTRGQQVTLRCSPISGHKSVSWYQQVLGQGPQFIFQYYEKEERGRGNFPDRFSARQFPNYSSELNVNALLLGDSALYLCASSFTTGGRGQPQHFGDGTRLSIL.